These 19 T cell receptor beta chains share one sample of origin, sequenced in a study of T cell responses to AZD1222 COVID-19 vaccine. Produced via immunoSEQ multiplex PCR; TCRdb's table is partial and in-frame only. The table has some 150,000 clones, approximately 87% seen once. Sequenced material: peripheral blood, taken 28 days after the second AZD1222 dose. All receptors come from an adult who received the AZD1222 COVID-19 vaccine.

For the CDR3, the DNA is TGCAGTGCTAGTTTAGGACAGGGAGGGCCATGGTCCTACAATGAGCAGTTCTTC. Translated, it gives CSASLGQGGPWSYNEQFF. V usage is TRBV20-1 and J usage is TRBJ2-1; D is perhaps TRBD1 (8 bases). The V end lost 3 bases, the J end lost 1 base, and 22 bases lay between the germline ends. The CDR3 is 18 residues long. Germline V gene data show CDR1 as DFQATT and CDR2 as SNEGSKA (reference sequence).

DNA for the CDR3: TGCGCCAGCAGCTTGAGTTCCTACAATGAGCAGTTCTTC. This translates into CASSLSSYNEQFF. The chain uses TRBV5-1 and TRBJ2-1, with D hard to call. Germline-derived CDR1 and CDR2 are SGHRS and YFSETQ. The CDR3 contains 13 residues. Deletions cut 1 base from V and 1 base from J, with 3 bases between. The full variable domain, in which reference TRBV5-1 and TRBJ2-1 provide the parts outside the CDR3, is KAGVTQTPRYLIKTRGQQVTLSCSPISGHRSVSWYQQTPGQGLQFLFEYFSETQRNKGNFPGRFSGRQFSNSRSEMNVSTLELGDSALYLCASSLSSYNEQFFGPGTRLTVL.

The gene calls are TRBV6-5 and TRBJ1-2; D is possibly TRBD1 (6 bases). The CDR3 runs 16 residues. Germline V gene lookup returns CDR1 MNHEY and CDR2 SVGAGI. The V end lost 0 bases, the J end lost 4 bases, and 15 bases lay between the germline ends. CDR3 protein: CASSYSMGGAAYGYTF. The CDR3 coding sequence is TGTGCCAGCAGTTACTCGATGGGGGGCGCCGCCTATGGCTACACCTTC.

The chain carries TRBV28 and TRBJ1-6; 8 bases are shared with TRBD1. Germline trimming cut 1 base from V and 7 bases from J; bases unmatched to any gene: 9. Germline CDR1 reads MDHEN; CDR2 reads SYDVKM. The CDR3 length is 17 residues. The DNA for the CDR3 is TGTGCCAGCAGTTTATATTCAGGGGGCGTTGGGAATTCACCCCTCCACTTT. Residues: CASSLYSGGVGNSPLHF.

The chain joins TRBV15 to TRBJ1-2; D is unclear. Per the germline V gene, CDR1 is LNHNV and CDR2 is YYDKDF (reference sequence). This CDR3 region has 14 residues. Deletions cut 0 bases from V and 4 bases from J, with 9 bases between. Written as DNA, the CDR3 is TGTGCCACCAGCAGAGATAGGGTCGCCTATGGCTACACCTTC. This encodes CATSRDRVAYGYTF.

This chain uses TRBV5-1 with TRBJ2-7, with 11 bases identical to TRBD2. The CDR3 loop spans 14 amino acids. Germline V lookup: CDR1 SGHRS, CDR2 YFSETQ. V was pared by 0 bases and J by 5 bases, with 1 base of the junction left unmatched. CDR3 DNA: TGCGCCAGCAGCTTGGAACTAGCGGGGGACGAGCAGTACTTC. Translating gives CASSLELAGDEQYF.

V and J are TRBV3-1 (or the pseudogene TRBV3-2) and TRBJ1-3; no clear D gene. Germline V lookup: CDR1 LGHDT, CDR2 YNNKEL (reference sequence). The length of the CDR3 is 13 residues. V shed 1 base and J shed 1 base, with 2 bases lying between them. CDR3 region: CASSQVSGNTIYF. The CDR3 bases are TGTGCCAGCAGCCAAGTTTCTGGAAACACCATATATTTT.

The J gene is TRBJ2-2, the V gene TRBV5-4; D is possibly TRBD2 (5 bases). The ends were cut back, 4 bases at V and 1 base at J, with 8 bases in the middle. Germline CDR1 is SGHNT and CDR2 is YYREEE (reference sequence). CDR3 length: 14 amino acids. The CDR3, as DNA: TGTGCCAGCAGCCGAACTAGGAACACCGGGGAGCTGTTTTTT. This translates into CASSRTRNTGELFF.

The sample holds many counts of this clone. The chain uses TRBV5-4 and TRBJ1-2, with 8 bases lining up with TRBD1. J lost 3 bases, V lost 1 base, and 2 bases had no gene match. This CDR3 is 14 amino acids long. Germline V gene sequence: CDR1 SGHNT, CDR2 YYREEE (reference sequence). CDR3 coding DNA: TGTGCCAGCAGCTTGCAGGGGGCCTACTATGGCTACACCTTC. This codes for CASSLQGAYYGYTF.

The chain employs TRBV4-3 and TRBJ2-4; possibly TRBD1 for D (5 bases). The CDR3 runs 16 residues. V was trimmed by 1 base and J by 1 base, leaving 11 bases between them. The germline V gene encodes CDR1 LGHNA and CDR2 YSLEER. The CDR3 loop is CASSQGREWAKNIQYF. The CDR3 DNA follows: TGCGCCAGCAGCCAAGGCAGGGAATGGGCCAAAAACATTCAGTACTTC.

With regard to this clone: Other nucleotide sequences in the sample specify the same CDR3. This chain uses TRBV28 with TRBJ1-5, with D unclear. Trimming left V 3 bases short and J 0 bases short, with 6 bases between. The CDR3 is made up of 14 amino acids. Germline V gene sequence: CDR1 MDHEN, CDR2 SYDVKM. The CDR3 protein is CASSFPYSNQPQHF. The CDR3 nucleotides read TGTGCCAGCAGTTTTCCTTATAGCAATCAGCCCCAGCATTTT.

The V gene is TRBV7-9, the J gene TRBJ2-5; no clear D gene. This CDR3 comprises 13 residues. Between the trimmed V and J ends, which lost 5 bases and 5 bases, there was a span of 12 bases. The germline V gene has CDR1 SEHNR and CDR2 FQNEAQ (reference sequence). The CDR3 loop is CASSPDGVETQYF. DNA for the CDR3: TGTGCCAGCAGCCCAGACGGCGTGGAGACCCAGTACTTC. Full variable domain (missing parts from reference TRBV7-9 and TRBJ2-5): DTGVSQNPRHKITKRGQNVTFRCDPISEHNRLYWYRQTLGQGPEFLTYFQNEAQLEKSRLLSDRFSAERPKGSFSTLEIQRTEQGDSAMYLCASSPDGVETQYFGPGTRLLVL.

Comment on this clone: Other DNA variants within this sample encode the same CDR3. CDR3 loop: CSVGLNTEAFF. DNA of the CDR3: TGCAGCGTGGGATTGAACACTGAAGCTTTCTTT. The gene calls are TRBV29-1 and TRBJ1-1; D unresolved. Germline assignment: CDR1 SQVTM and CDR2 ANQGSEA. The length of the CDR3 is 11 residues. Between the trimmed V and J ends, which lost 6 bases and 0 bases, there was a span of 5 bases.

The chain carries TRBV7-9 and TRBJ1-2; the match to TRBD1 covers 8 bases. Trimming took 4 bases from V and 6 from J; bases not matched to a gene: 7. The V gene's germline CDR1 is SEHNR and CDR2 FQNEAQ (reference sequence). The CDR3 runs to 14 residues. CDR3 nucleotide sequence: TGTGCCAGCAGCTCCAGGGGGCGACGGGATGGCTACACCTTC. This sequence encodes CASSSRGRRDGYTF.

V gene TRBV19 combines with J gene TRBJ1-5, with D possibly being TRBD1 (5 bases). The CDR3 is made up of 13 amino acids. Germline CDR1 LNHDA, CDR2 SQIVND (reference sequence). Trimming took off 7 bases at V and 5 bases at J, with 12 bases between the two ends. The CDR3 DNA reads TGTGCCAGTAAGAGAGGGGACTATCAGCCCCAGCATTTT. This translates into CASKRGDYQPQHF.

The CDR3 nucleotides are TGTGCCAGCAGACGGACGAGAAACACTGAAGCTTTCTTT. Protein sequence: CASRRTRNTEAFF. The V call is TRBV7-2, the J call TRBJ1-1; D gene unclear. CDR1 and CDR2 from the germline V gene are SGHTA and FQGNSA. The CDR3 sequence is 13 residues long. V shed 6 bases and J shed 2 bases, with 10 bases lying between them. The full variable domain, its missing parts supplied by reference TRBV7-2 and TRBJ1-1, is GAGVSQSPSNKVTEKGKDVELRCDPISGHTALYWYRQSLGQGLEFLIYFQGNSAPDKSGLPSDRFSAERTGGSVSTLTIQRTQQEDSAVYLCASRRTRNTEAFFGQGTRLTVV.

The V call is TRBV7-6, the J call TRBJ2-7; D gene unclear. Germline assignment: CDR1 SGHVS and CDR2 FNYEAQ. CDR3 size: 14 residues. V was trimmed by 1 base and J by 2 bases, leaving 9 bases between them. The CDR3 nucleotides read TGTGCCAGCAGCTTAGTCGACCAAACCTACGAGCAGTACTTC. This gives the protein CASSLVDQTYEQYF.

The J gene is TRBJ1-1, the V gene TRBV5-1; D gene ambiguous. Germline-derived CDR1 and CDR2 are SGHRS and YFSETQ. V was cut by 4 bases and J by 12 bases, with 25 bases left in between. The CDR3 is 15 amino acids. This CDR3 reads CASSARRGGISRPFF. CDR3 coding DNA: TGCGCCAGCAGCGCTCGACGCGGTGGAATCTCTAGACCTTTCTTT.

The chain links TRBV27 to TRBJ1-2; TRBD1 is a possible D gene (5 bases). The V end was cut by 7 bases, the J end by 4 bases, with 16 bases between. The CDR3 is 14 residues long. Germline loops: CDR1 MNHEY, CDR2 SMNVEV (reference sequence). The CDR3: CASTTQGGSYGYTF. In DNA, the CDR3 is TGTGCCAGCACCACTCAGGGAGGAAGCTATGGCTACACCTTC.